This T cell receptor beta chain stems from a study of technical replicates of blood from four donors (TCRdb year 2017). The library was generated by the immunoSEQ multiplex PCR assay. The immuneACCESS repertoire file appears here via TCRdb, limited to in-frame rearrangements. These files lack a portion of the clones; in checked studies, under half of the deficit traces to unresolved V genes, and the cause of the others is not known. The sample table shows around 80,000 clones, and approximately 94% are seen once. The ten most abundant clones make up 0.38% of the sample. With respect to this clone: Its antigen specificity is not known. Qualities for individual bases were not recorded, and no much larger clone is one base off.

Sequenced sample: T cells isolated from PBMCs. This clonotype originated in a human donor in good health.

The CDR3 reads as follows: CASSEGVSTEAFF. Here is the DNA: TGCGCCAGCAGTGAAGGGGTGTCCACTGAAGCTTTCTTT. The sequence links TRBV10-2 to TRBJ1-1; D gene: possibly TRBD1, on 5 matching bases. From a lookup of the germline V gene, CDR1 and CDR2 are WSHSY and SAAADI. CDR3 length: 13 amino acids, cysteine to phenylalanine. Only CDR3 DNA is held: 39 bases, read in frame from base 1. Cut back by 3 bases and 4 bases, the V and J ends lie 9 bases apart.